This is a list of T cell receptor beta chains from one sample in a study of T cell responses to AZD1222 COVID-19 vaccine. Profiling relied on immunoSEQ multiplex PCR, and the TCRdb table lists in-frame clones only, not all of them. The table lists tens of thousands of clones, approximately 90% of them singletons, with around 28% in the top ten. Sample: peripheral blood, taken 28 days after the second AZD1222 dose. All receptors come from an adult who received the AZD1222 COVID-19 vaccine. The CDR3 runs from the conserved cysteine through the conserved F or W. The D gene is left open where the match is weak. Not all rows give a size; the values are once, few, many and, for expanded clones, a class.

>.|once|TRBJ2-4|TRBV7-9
TGTGCCAGCAGGGCACGGGAGCAACCACCGCCAAACATTCAGTACTTC
CASRAREQPPPNIQYF
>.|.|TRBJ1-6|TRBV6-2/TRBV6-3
TGTGCCAGCAGTGCCCGGGGGAGCTCCTATAATTCACCCCTCCACTTT
CASSARGSSYNSPLHF
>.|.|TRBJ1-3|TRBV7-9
TGTGCCAGCAGCACCGGAAACACCATATATTTT
CASSTGNTIYF
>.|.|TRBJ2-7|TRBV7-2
TGTGCCAGCAGCCAGGACCGGGACGGAACCTACGAGCAGTACTTC
CASSQDRDGTYEQYF
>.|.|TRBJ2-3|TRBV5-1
TGCGCCAGCAGCTTGGAGGGTAGCCCAAGCACAGATACGCAGTATTTT
CASSLEGSPSTDTQYF
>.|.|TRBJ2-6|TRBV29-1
TGCAGCGTTGGAGGCTTGGGGGCCAACGTCCTGACTTTC
CSVGGLGANVLTF
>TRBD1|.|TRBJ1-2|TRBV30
TGTGCCTGGATCGCTGGGACAGGGATCAATGGCTACACCTTC
CAWIAGTGINGYTF
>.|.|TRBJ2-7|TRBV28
TGTGCCAGCAGTTTTAGATCCAGGGGGGACCTCTCCTACGAGCAGTACTTC
CASSFRSRGDLSYEQYF
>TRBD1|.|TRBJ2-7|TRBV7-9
TGTGCCAGCAGCTTAACCCCCGGATTACCGGGACAGGGGAGGTACGAGCAGTACTTC
CASSLTPGLPGQGRYEQYF
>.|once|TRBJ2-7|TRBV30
TGTGCCTGGAGTGCCCGTTTTGGAGGCGAGCAGTACTTC
CAWSARFGGEQYF
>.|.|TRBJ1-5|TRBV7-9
TGTGCCAGCAGCTTAGATAGCGTTACAGCTTATAGCAATCAGCCCCAGCATTTT
CASSLDSVTAYSNQPQHF
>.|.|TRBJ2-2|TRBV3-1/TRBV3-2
TGTGCCAGCAGCGCCCATGCCGGGGTCGGCACCGGGGAGCTGTTTTTT
CASSAHAGVGTGELFF
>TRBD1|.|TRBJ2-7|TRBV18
TGTGCCAGCTCTCCCCCGGGACAGGTGAACTACGAGCAGTACTTC
CASSPPGQVNYEQYF
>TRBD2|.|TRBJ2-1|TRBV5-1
TGCGCCAGCAGCGACGCTTCTGACGGGAGGGCCTACAATGAGCAGTTCTTC
CASSDASDGRAYNEQFF
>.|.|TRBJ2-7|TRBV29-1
TGCAGCGTTGAAGATCAACGCGGGACAGTCTCCTACGAGCAGTACTTC
CSVEDQRGTVSYEQYF
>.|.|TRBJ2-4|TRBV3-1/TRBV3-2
TGTGCCAGCAGCCAACCGAGGGACGAAAACATTCAGTACTTC
CASSQPRDENIQYF
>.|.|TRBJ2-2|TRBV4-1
TGCGCCAGCAGCCAAGCGCTACAGGGGAACACCGGGGAGCTGTTTTTT
CASSQALQGNTGELFF
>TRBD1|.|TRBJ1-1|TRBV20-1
TGCAGGGGACAGGGGGGCACTGAAGCTTTCTTT
CRGQGGTEAFF
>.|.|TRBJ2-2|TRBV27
TGTGCCAGTAGGACTACCCCGTCCTCCGGGGAGCTGTTTTTT
CASRTTPSSGELFF
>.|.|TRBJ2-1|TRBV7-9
TGTGCCAGCAGCCGGGAATACAATGAGCAGTTCTTC
CASSREYNEQFF
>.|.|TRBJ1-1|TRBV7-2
TGTGCCAGCAGTCCGGACAGCATGAACACTGAAGCTTTCTTT
CASSPDSMNTEAFF
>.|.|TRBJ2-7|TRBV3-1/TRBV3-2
TGTGCCAGCAGCCGGACTTTCTCCTACGAGCAGTACTTC
CASSRTFSYEQYF
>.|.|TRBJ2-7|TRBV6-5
TGTGCCAGCAGTTTCGGAGTCTCCTACGAGCAGTACTTC
CASSFGVSYEQYF
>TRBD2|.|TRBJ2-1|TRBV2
TGTGCCAGCAGTTGGGGTAGCGGGCCCAACAATGAGCAGTTCTTC
CASSWGSGPNNEQFF
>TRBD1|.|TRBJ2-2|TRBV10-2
TGCGCCAGCAGTGCATCAGGGGGAACCGGGGAGCTGTTTTTT
CASSASGGTGELFF
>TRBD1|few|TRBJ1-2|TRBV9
TGTGCCAGCAGGGCCATAGACAGGGATGGCTACACCTTC
CASRAIDRDGYTF
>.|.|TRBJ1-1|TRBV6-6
TGTGCCAGCAGTCTAGGACTTGGGATGAACACTGAAGCTTTCTTT
CASSLGLGMNTEAFF
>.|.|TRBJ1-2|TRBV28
TGTGCCAGCAGTTTATCCACCTGGAGCTACACCTTC
CASSLSTWSYTF
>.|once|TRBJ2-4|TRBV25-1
TGTGCCAGCAGTAGTTGGAAGAACATTCAGTACTTC
CASSSWKNIQYF
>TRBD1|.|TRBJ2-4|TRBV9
TGTGCCAGCAGGGGGACAGAAAACATTCAGTACTTC
CASRGTENIQYF
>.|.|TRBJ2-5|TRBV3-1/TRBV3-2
TGTGCCAGCAGCCAAGTTTCAGAGACCCAGTACTTC
CASSQVSETQYF
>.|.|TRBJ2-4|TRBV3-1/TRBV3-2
TGTGCCAGCAGCCGTTACAGGGTGGTCAAAAACATTCAGTACTTC
CASSRYRVVKNIQYF
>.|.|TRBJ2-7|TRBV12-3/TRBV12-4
TGTGCCAGCAGTTTAGGCGGGCCCTACGAGCAGTACTTC
CASSLGGPYEQYF